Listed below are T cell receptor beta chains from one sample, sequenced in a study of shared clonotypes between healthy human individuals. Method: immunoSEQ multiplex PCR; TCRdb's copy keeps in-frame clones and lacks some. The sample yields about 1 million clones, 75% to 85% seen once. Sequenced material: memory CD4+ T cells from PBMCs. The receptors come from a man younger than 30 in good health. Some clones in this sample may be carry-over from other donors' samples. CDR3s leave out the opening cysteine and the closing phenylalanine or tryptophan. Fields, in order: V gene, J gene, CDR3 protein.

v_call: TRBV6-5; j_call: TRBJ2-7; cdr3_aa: ASRPLAGVYEQY
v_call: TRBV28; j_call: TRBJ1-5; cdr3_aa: ASSRSSQPQH
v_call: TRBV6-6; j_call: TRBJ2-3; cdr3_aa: ALRDTASDTQY
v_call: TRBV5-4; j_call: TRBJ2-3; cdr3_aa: ASSLGGTSGTTDTQY
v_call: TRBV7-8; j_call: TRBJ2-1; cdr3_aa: ASSRPAGLADNEQF
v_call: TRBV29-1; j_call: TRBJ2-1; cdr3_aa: SVEEAITYNEQF
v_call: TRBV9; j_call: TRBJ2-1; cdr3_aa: ASSVVPSGSQPNEQF
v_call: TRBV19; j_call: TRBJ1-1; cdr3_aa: ASSMRGRTEAF
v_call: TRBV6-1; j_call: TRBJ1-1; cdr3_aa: ASSEDRWRNTEAF
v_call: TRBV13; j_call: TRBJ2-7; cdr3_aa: ASSSLGAGEQY
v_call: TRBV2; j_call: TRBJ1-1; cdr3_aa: ASSGGARMYTEAF
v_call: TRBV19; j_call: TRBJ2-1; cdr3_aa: ASNSQGLAGEEQF
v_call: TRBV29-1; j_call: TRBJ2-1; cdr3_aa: SVEPAGGRYEQF
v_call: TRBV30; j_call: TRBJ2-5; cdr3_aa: AWGLDTCRWTQY
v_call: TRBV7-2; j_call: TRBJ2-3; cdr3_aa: ASSQWVAAGGPTDTQY
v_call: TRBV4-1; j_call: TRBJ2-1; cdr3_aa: ASSRMAGASYNEQF
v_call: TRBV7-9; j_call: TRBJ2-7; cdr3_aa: ASSLAGAPYEQY